This T cell receptor beta chain was documented in a study of blood T cell repertoires in COVID-19 (dated by TCRdb to 2019 to 2021). Regarding the research as a whole: Samples covering the acute and convalescent phases of COVID-19 were provided by collaborators in the United States, Italy and Spain. The material from the prospective study consisted of cDNA or gDNA derived from T cells, B-cell-depleted T cells, or PBMCs. Deeply sampled blood TCRbeta repertoires from subjects exposed to, actively infected with, or recovered from COVID-19 were included in the dataset. A freely available public database, intended as a resource for researchers studying the immune response to SARS-CoV-2, is where the repertoires were released. Samples were obtained from the ongoing ImmuneRACE study (first 160 participants) and from 1,254 subjects provided by 6 global collaborators. A de-identified subject ID, COVID-19 status, age in years and sex were almost always included in the sample metadata. Where available, HLA class I and class II types were taken from metadata supplied by the sample provider and were not determined by assay-based typing. What the authors observed across the whole study: The quantity of clinical and demographic metadata differed by source and by participant and was supplied without curation.

TCRbeta CDR3 regions were amplified from genomic DNA using the immunoSEQ Assay, a bias-controlled multiplex PCR. The authors' pipeline ran thus. The number of nucleated cells in each sample was estimated from the amplification of reference gene primers within the assay. Sequence reads were collapsed and filtered to measure the absolute abundance of every unique TCRbeta CDR3 rearrangement. For each sample, productive Simpson clonality was calculated as the square root of Simpson's diversity index across productive rearrangements. TCRdb holds this immuneACCESS table with in-frame rearrangements only. Some clones are missing; in checked studies, unresolved V genes explain under half, and the rest has no known cause. V and J calls and clone size are as listed in that table; D and trimming were resolved from the DNA. Within this sample are 19,000 or so clones, with 70% to 85% of them counted one time only. The leading ten clones occupy 6% to 7% of the sample.

Collaborating institutions collected whole blood in K2EDTA tubes following their own protocols. For TCRbeta analysis, collaborator samples were shipped as frozen whole blood, as isolated PBMCs, or as DNA extracted from either sample type. Here V drops 4 bases and J drops 7 bases, and the junction holds 8 bases not matched to any gene. CDR3 length: 14 amino acids, cysteine to phenylalanine. Only CDR3 DNA is held: 42 bases, read in frame from base 1. Sequences SGHKS (CDR1) and YYEKEE (CDR2) are obtained from the germline V gene (reference sequence). Worth noting for this clone: The clone's antigen remains unknown. No much larger clonotype is one base removed from it; base qualities were not supplied.

The sequence came from a human donor in a cohort sampled during active COVID-19. The sample was peripheral blood. The rearranged segments are TRBV5-5 and TRBJ2-1, and TRBD2 aligns with 7 junction nucleotides. In nucleotides, the sequence is TGTGCCAGCAGCCCGGCGACTAGCCGGAATGAGCAGTTCTTC. Its protein is CASSPATSRNEQFF.